The T cell receptor beta chain under discussion was sequenced for a study of blood T cell repertoires in COVID-19. The wider study: Nucleic acid was either cDNA or gDNA, and it came from T cells, B-cell-depleted T cells, or PBMCs.

This CDR3 is built from 15 residues. CDR1 and CDR2 from the germline V gene are LNHDA and SQIVND (reference sequence). Trimming cost V 3 bases and J 3 bases, with 12 bases left between them. As processed by the authors: Nucleated cell number was recorded as an estimate derived from reference gene primer amplification. Here immunoSEQ multiplex PCR was the method, and the copy in TCRdb shows in-frame clones only, minus some. The D gene and trimming were derived from the DNA, and the V and J assignments and clone size from that table. The sample contains 85,000 to 100,000 clones, approximately 84% of which appear only once.

The chain uses TRBV19 and TRBJ1-5; D not resolved. The sequence was collected from a woman aged 55-75 years with acute or convalescent COVID-19. The source material was peripheral blood. This chain's CDR3 is CASSISAGYNQPQHF. The CDR3 DNA is TGTGCCAGTAGTATTTCTGCAGGCTACAATCAGCCCCAGCATTTT.